The 21 T cell receptor beta chains below all came from one sample that was sequenced in a study. TCRdb analysed the 5' RACE reads with MiXCR anew, one entry per CDR3 protein. This sample has tens of thousands of distinct CDR3 sequences, with 26% found just once. The sequencing input was naive CD4+ T cells sorted from a lymph node. The subset here: naive CD4+ T cells, CD4+CD45RA+CD25-. These receptor sequences come from a female donor with breast cancer.

This clonotype was seen a few times. This chain uses TRBV9 with TRBJ2-1; no reliable D call. V gave up 1 base and J gave up 1 base, with 9 bases separating them. The CDR3 consists of 15 residues. Germline V CDR1 and CDR2: SGDLS, YYNGEE. The CDR3 bases are TGTGCCAGCAGCGTACTGGGGAAATCCTACAATGAGCAGTTCTTC. Its protein product is CASSVLGKSYNEQFF.

This clonotype was recorded at least ten times. The chain couples TRBV5-1 to TRBJ2-7; 8 bases match TRBD2. The V and J ends lost 0 bases and 2 bases, in that order; junction bases with no gene match: 4. Per the germline V gene, CDR1 is SGHRS and CDR2 is YFSETQ. The CDR3 loop spans 15 amino acids. This CDR3 is CASSLVTSATYEQYF. CDR3 nucleotide sequence: TGCGCCAGCAGCTTGGTGACTAGCGCAACCTACGAGCAGTACTTC.

This clonotype was seen many times. The genes are TRBV9 and TRBJ2-2; 8 bases agree with TRBD1. The germline V gene has CDR1 SGDLS and CDR2 YYNGEE. The CDR3 is made up of 16 amino acids. J lost 3 bases, V lost 4 bases, and 8 bases had no gene match. CDR3 DNA: TGTGCCAGCAGCCCACAGGGACAGGCTTACACCGGGGAGCTGTTTTTT. Its protein product is CASSPQGQAYTGELFF.

As regards this clonotype: This clone may be a read error of a much larger clone one base away. The rearrangement joins TRBV6-6 to TRBJ2-4; 8 nucleotides align to TRBD1. The CDR3 consists of 19 residues. Germline V CDR1 and CDR2: MNHNY, SVGAGI (reference sequence). CDR3 coding DNA: TGTGCCAGCAGTTACGATCCGGGACAGGTAGCTAGAGCCAGAAACATTCAGTACTTC. It yields the protein CASSYDPGQVARARNIQYF.

This chain connects TRBV20-1 to TRBJ1-6; no clear D. The CDR3 is 13 residues long. Trimming shortened V by 2 bases and J by 8 bases, and 10 bases separated the two germline ends. Germline V gene sequence: CDR1 DFQATT, CDR2 SNEGSKA (reference sequence). The CDR3 nucleotides read TGCAGTGCTAGACAGGAGTTCGATTCACCCCTCCACTTT. Translated: CSARQEFDSPLHF.

This clonotype has more than one count but fewer than ten. J is TRBJ2-1 and V is TRBV4-1; D is possibly TRBD1 or TRBD2 (5 bases each). Germline values: CDR1 MGHRA, CDR2 YSYEKL. Trimming stripped 3 bases from V and 9 bases from J, with 12 bases between. The CDR3 runs 13 residues. The CDR3 bases are TGCGCCAGCAGCCAGTCCCGGGACGGTGAGCAGTTCTTC. Its protein product is CASSQSRDGEQFF.

This clonotype was observed many times. This rearrangement joins TRBV29-1 to TRBJ2-5; 7 nucleotides align to TRBD1. The CDR3 is made up of 12 amino acids. V was pared by 3 bases and J by 6 bases, with 4 bases of the junction left unmatched. The germline CDR1 and CDR2 sequences are SQVTM and ANQGSEA. CDR3 coding DNA: TGCAGCGTTGAGACAGGGCGACAGACCCAGTACTTC. This sequence encodes CSVETGRQTQYF.

In its sample, this clonotype was seen many times. The V gene is TRBV12-3 or TRBV12-4, the J gene TRBJ1-1, with D hard to call. The length of the CDR3 is 12 residues. V was shortened by 2 bases and J by 3 bases, with 4 bases between the two germline ends. CDR3 nucleotides: TGTGCCAGCAGTTTAAGACACACTGAAGCTTTCTTT. It specifies CASSLRHTEAFF.

This clonotype occurred a few times. This chain joins TRBV12-3 or TRBV12-4 and TRBJ2-7; 8 bases map to TRBD2. The CDR3 has 13 amino acids. V shed 7 bases and J 4 bases; nucleotides not matched to a gene: 6. The CDR3 bases are TGTGCCAGCACTTTCGGGACTAGTTACGAGCAGTACTTC. It specifies CASTFGTSYEQYF.

This clonotype was recorded a few times. The chain links TRBV20-1 to TRBJ1-1; 9 positions match TRBD1. Germline CDR1 and CDR2: DFQATT and SNEGSKA (reference sequence). The CDR3 loop spans 14 amino acids. Trimming at V came to 6 bases and at J to 11 bases, leaving 16 bases not matched to a gene. The CDR3 sequence is CSAKDRGRLVSAFF. CDR3 bases: TGCAGTGCCAAGGACAGGGGACGATTGGTTTCGGCTTTCTTT.

This clonotype was detected a few times. The rearrangement joins TRBV6-5 to TRBJ2-4; TRBD1 agrees at 7 bases. CDR1 and CDR2 from the germline V gene are MNHEY and SVGAGI. The CDR3 runs 13 residues. V gave up 3 bases and J gave up 6 bases; unmatched junction bases: 2. This CDR3 is CASSYPGGNIQYF. For the CDR3, the DNA is TGTGCCAGCAGTTATCCAGGGGGAAACATTCAGTACTTC.

This clonotype was recorded only once. A much larger clone differs by one base, so this may be a read error. The chain couples TRBV20-1 to TRBJ2-5, with 7 bases fitting TRBD1. CDR1 DFQATT and CDR2 SNEGSKA come from the germline V gene (reference sequence). CDR3 size: 15 residues. Here the CDR3 reads CSARGHRDSQEAQYF. The CDR3 region has the DNA TGCAGTGCTAGAGGACACCGGGACAGCCAAGAGGCCCAGTACTTC.

The CDR3 region has the DNA TGTGCCAGCAGTTCGGGACAGGGTAGCAATCAGCCCCAGCATTTT. Encoded protein: CASSSGQGSNQPQHF. The gene calls are TRBV28 and TRBJ1-5; 9 nucleotides align to TRBD1. The V gene's germline CDR1 is MDHEN and CDR2 SYDVKM. J gave up 0 bases and V 4 bases, and 1 base lay outside the gene matches. The CDR3 contains 15 residues.

This sequence joins TRBV6-5 and TRBJ2-2; perhaps TRBD1 as D (5 bases). V lost 6 bases and J lost 2, with 16 bases in between. Germline-derived CDR1 and CDR2 are MNHEY and SVGAGI. The CDR3 runs to 16 residues. DNA for the CDR3: TGTGCCAGCAGCCAGCGTTGGGGCCTAAACACCGGGGAGCTGTTTTTT. As protein: CASSQRWGLNTGELFF.

This clonotype came up many times. The chain joins TRBV4-1 to TRBJ2-1; D might be TRBD2 (6 bases). The CDR3 is 15 residues long. Trimming removed 2 bases at V and 4 bases at J, with 12 bases between. Germline loops: CDR1 MGHRA, CDR2 YSYEKL. CDR3 DNA sequence: TGCGCCAGCAGCCAACTAGGGACTTTTTACAATGAGCAGTTCTTC. This translates into CASSQLGTFYNEQFF.

The chain joins TRBV6-1 to TRBJ1-1; 9 bases are shared with TRBD1. This CDR3 is 12 amino acids long. Germline V gene sequence: CDR1 MNHNS, CDR2 SASEGT. With V trimmed by 11 bases and J by 5 bases, 6 bases remained unmatched. The CDR3 DNA sequence: TGTGCCTCACAGGGGGCGAGTACTGAAGCTTTCTTT. It codes for CASQGASTEAFF.

The chain uses TRBV7-2 and TRBJ2-5; 9 bases agree with TRBD1. Germline CDR1 and CDR2: SGHTA and FQGNSA. The V segment lost 5 bases and the J segment 5 bases; nucleotides outside the gene matches: 12. The CDR3 totals 16 residues. The CDR3 nucleotides are TGTGCCAGCAGCCTGGGAGGGACAGGGAGATGGGAGACCCAGTACTTC. Translating it yields CASSLGGTGRWETQYF. Full variable domain (missing parts from reference TRBV7-2 and TRBJ2-5): GAGVSQSPSNKVTEKGKDVELRCDPISGHTALYWYRQSLGQGLEFLIYFQGNSAPDKSGLPSDRFSAERTGGSVSTLTIQRTQQEDSAVYLCASSLGGTGRWETQYFGPGTRLLVL.

V usage is TRBV29-1 and J usage is TRBJ2-7, with D possibly called TRBD1 or TRBD2 (5 bases each). V was shortened by 4 bases and J by 5 bases, with 12 bases between the two germline ends. The CDR3 length is 12 residues. Germline-derived CDR1 and CDR2 are SQVTM and ANQGSEA. The CDR3, as DNA: TGCAGCGTTGCCCTGGGGGTAGACGAGCAGTACTTC. Translation: CSVALGVDEQYF.

This clonotype came up a few times. This chain joins TRBV7-2 and TRBJ2-1, with 9 bases matching TRBD2. From germline, CDR1 is SGHTA and CDR2 FQGNSA. This CDR3 is built from 15 residues. Germline trimming cut 5 bases from V and 4 bases from J; bases unmatched to any gene: 6. The CDR3 bases are TGTGCCAGCAGCCAACTAGCGGGCTCTTACAATGAGCAGTTCTTC. Translation: CASSQLAGSYNEQFF. Using reference TRBV7-2 and TRBJ2-1 for the parts outside the CDR3, the full variable domain is GAGVSQSPSNKVTEKGKDVELRCDPISGHTALYWYRQSLGQGLEFLIYFQGNSAPDKSGLPSDRFSAERTGGSVSTLTIQRTQQEDSAVYLCASSQLAGSYNEQFFGPGTRLTVL.

This clonotype was picked up a small number of times. The chain carries TRBV27 and TRBJ2-7; D gene ambiguous. Germline loops: CDR1 MNHEY, CDR2 SMNVEV (reference sequence). This CDR3 comprises 11 residues. Trimming shortened V by 4 bases and J by 6 bases, and 7 bases separated the two germline ends. CDR3 in DNA: TGTGCCAGCAGTTCAGAAGGCGAGCAGTACTTC. It specifies CASSSEGEQYF.

The gene calls are TRBV10-3 and TRBJ2-7, with TRBD1 matching over 7 bases. Per the germline V gene, CDR1 is ENHRY and CDR2 is SYGVKD. The V and J ends lost 7 bases and 3 bases, in that order; junction bases with no gene match: 3. CDR3 length equals 12 residues. The CDR3 is CAIKQGDYEQYF. As DNA, the CDR3 is TGTGCCATCAAGCAGGGGGACTACGAGCAGTACTTC.